This T cell receptor (beta chain) is from a study of T cells after yellow fever vaccination. Study-wide results and limits: Clonotypes found in both CD4 and CD8 compartments made up a small share. The presence of abundant clonotypes contaminating from the bulk population was possible in FACS-sorted repertoires. Clones that expanded after primary vaccination mostly reappeared after the booster (less than 98% CD4, 88% CD8).

The 5'RACE template-switching step produced TCR cDNA and added a universal primer site and UMIs. Via MiXCR, TCRdb re-called the 5' RACE reads, giving one row per CDR3 protein. The sample has about 69,000 distinct CDR3 sequences; under 6.5% are singletons. CDR3 size: 17 residues. Germline values: CDR1 ENHRY, CDR2 SYGVKD. Trimming took 2 bases from V and 5 from J, leaving 21 bases between them. This clonotype was found many times. Antigen: not known. The sequences come from CD4+ T cells sorted from PBMCs, collected around 15 days after the first yellow fever vaccination. The chain carries TRBV10-3 and TRBJ1-2; TRBD1 is a possible D gene (6 bases). The TCR comes from a man aged 18 to 29 who received the YFV17D yellow fever vaccine. The CDR3 DNA reads as TGTGCCATCAGTGAGGGGTCCTTTGGCAGGGGAGATTATGGCTACACCTTC. Residues: CAISEGSFGRGDYGYTF.